This T cell receptor (beta chain) originates from a study of cytomegalovirus exposure and HLA in healthy donors. Regarding the study as a whole: Cytomegalovirus association was listed for around 180 TCR beta chains.

PCR primers comprised 60 Vbeta and 13 Jbeta primers. Clones were sequenced by immunoSEQ multiplex PCR, and TCRdb holds only the in-frame ones, with some missing. Seen here are a few hundred thousand clones, around 80% observed once, and the top ten hold 2.5% to 3%. Trimming took off 0 bases at V and 11 bases at J, with 14 bases between the two ends. The CDR3 is 14 residues long. The germline V gene has CDR1 SNHLY and CDR2 FYNNEI. About this clone: Its antigen remains unknown.

Specimen: PBMCs. V usage is TRBV2 and J usage is TRBJ1-3, with TRBD1 as a possible D gene (5 bases). The clonotype comes from a woman aged 55-69 years in good health and CMV-seropositive. CDR3 sequence: CASSEARNGASIYF. The CDR3 nucleotides are TGTGCCAGCAGTGAAGCGCGGAATGGGGCCTCCATATATTTT. The entire variable domain, with the rest obtained from reference TRBV2 and TRBJ1-3, is as follows: EPEVTQTPSHQVTQMGQEVILRCVPISNHLYFYWYRQILGQKVEFLVSFYNNEISEKSEIFDDQFSVERPDGSNFTLKIRSTKLEDSAMYFCASSEARNGASIYFGEGSWLTVV.